These T cell receptor beta chains were read from a single sample in a study of T cell repertoires in cytomegalovirus infection. TCRdb reanalysed the reads using MiXCR and keeps one entry per CDR3 protein. The sample has some 240,000 distinct CDR3 sequences; about 15% are singletons. Sequenced sample: CD8+ T cells from PBMCs. The receptors were gathered from a human donor in good health (CMV status not recorded). Some clones in this sample may be carry-over from other donors' samples. CDR3s include the opening cysteine and the closing phenylalanine or tryptophan.

j_call v_call cdr3_aa
TRBJ2-7 TRBV7-9 CASSKGQDAYEQYF
TRBJ2-5 TRBV20-1 CSARALGGEETQYF
TRBJ2-7 TRBV28 CASSLGAEYRDRGVYEQYF
TRBJ2-7 TRBV5-1 CVSSGSGGASYEQYF
TRBJ2-7 TRBV6-1 CASDLRTATYEQYF
TRBJ1-5 TRBV7-2 CASSLRTGGYSGNQPQHF
TRBJ1-1 TRBV6-5 CASKWTGGGNTEAFF
TRBJ2-7 TRBV25-1 CASSVNRGLYEQYF
TRBJ2-7 TRBV7-6 CASSLELAERRGEQYF
TRBJ1-1 TRBV6-6 CASSYGEGDQTEAFF
TRBJ1-2 TRBV4-1 CASSPPGGRRGYTF
TRBJ2-1 TRBV7-2 CASSPRAGEPYNEQFF
TRBJ1-2 TRBV4-3 CASSQEFLGQGDGYTF
TRBJ2-7 TRBV7-9 CASSWWQKDYEQYF
TRBJ2-7 TRBV11-2 CASSPFETGGDYEQYF
TRBJ1-2 TRBV20-1 CSARGSATNYGYTF
TRBJ1-3 TRBV4-1 CASSQDFNTIYF
TRBJ2-3 TRBV5-8 CASSSPGAGGHLSTDTQYF
TRBJ1-1 TRBV20-1 CSARVTTRGAIVEAFF
TRBJ2-1 TRBV4-1 CASSQDSGGSYNEQFF
TRBJ1-6 TRBV20-1 CSANPGFSYNSPLHF
TRBJ2-1 TRBV6-2/TRBV6-3 CASSSSGGTPFF
TRBJ1-3 TRBV10-2 CASKGRRSSGNTIYF
TRBJ2-5 TRBV7-6 CASSSLRGGAAGETQYF
TRBJ2-7 TRBV9 CASSVGLGAAEQYF
TRBJ1-1 TRBV29-1 CSAVQVGGNTEAFF
TRBJ2-7 TRBV6-2/TRBV6-3 CASSYSLDSSYEQYF
TRBJ2-5 TRBV2 CASGGTFQETQYF
TRBJ1-5 TRBV7-6 CASSHPDQPQHF